The 7 T cell receptor beta chains below all came from one sample that was sequenced in a study of blood T cell repertoires in COVID-19. This table comes from immunoSEQ multiplex PCR, and its TCRdb copy is limited to in-frame clones, with some not included. The sample includes nearly 300,000 clones, about 91% of them seen just once. Sequenced sample: peripheral blood. The origin of the receptors is a woman under 40 who had recovered from COVID-19.

The chain has TRBV28 and TRBJ2-4, with unresolved D. This CDR3 has 14 residues. In germline, CDR1 is MDHEN, CDR2 SYDVKM. V dropped 8 bases and J dropped 1 base, with 12 bases sitting between them. In nucleotides, the CDR3 is TGTGCCAGCGAATCACGAGGCGCCAAAAACATTCAGTACTTC. This encodes CASESRGAKNIQYF.

The chain combines TRBV28 with TRBJ1-1; no definite D call. Trimming cost V 7 bases and J 1 base, with 7 bases left between them. The CDR3 spans 12 residues. Germline V gene data show CDR1 as MDHEN and CDR2 as SYDVKM. CDR3 amino acids: CASTVQNTEAFF. The CDR3 DNA sequence: TGTGCCAGCACAGTACAGAACACTGAAGCTTTCTTT.

The chain combines TRBV6-5 with TRBJ1-5, with D maybe TRBD1 (5 bases). Trimming stripped 6 bases from V and 4 bases from J, with 10 bases between. CDR1 MNHEY and CDR2 SVGAGI come from the germline V gene. The CDR3 spans 13 residues. The chain's CDR3 is CASSRQLNQPQHF. The CDR3 region has the DNA TGTGCCAGCAGCCGACAGTTGAATCAGCCCCAGCATTTT.

The rearrangement links TRBV5-5 to TRBJ2-3; TRBD2 agrees at 14 bases. CDR3 length: 18 residues. Per germline, CDR1 SGHKS and CDR2 YYEKEE (reference sequence). V lost 3 bases and J lost 2; bases outside the gene matches: 8. CDR3 amino acids: CASSSGTSGGRTTDTQYF. The CDR3 DNA sequence: TGTGCCAGCAGCTCTGGGACTAGCGGGGGACGAACCACAGATACGCAGTATTTT.

The V and J genes are TRBV5-1 and TRBJ2-7; D perhaps matches TRBD1 (6 bases). The CDR3 runs 14 residues. From germline, CDR1 is SGHRS and CDR2 YFSETQ. Trimming pared 0 bases from V and 2 bases from J, leaving 9 bases between. The CDR3 DNA reads as TGCGCCAGCAGCTTGGGGACAGAAACCTACGAGCAGTACTTC. Protein: CASSLGTETYEQYF.

V gene TRBV4-3 combines with J gene TRBJ2-1, with 10 bases fitting TRBD1. Per the germline V gene, CDR1 is LGHNA and CDR2 is YSLEER. CDR3 length: 15 residues. V lost 4 bases to trimming and J lost 6 bases; unmatched junction nucleotides: 6. The CDR3 region has the DNA TGCGCCAGCAGCCCCCGGGACAGGGGTCTCAATGAGCAGTTCTTC. Its protein product is CASSPRDRGLNEQFF.

This chain uses TRBV5-1 with TRBJ1-3; D gene ambiguous. Germline CDR1 and CDR2: SGHRS and YFSETQ. The CDR3 spans 15 residues. With 2 bases removed from V and 0 bases from J, the gap between germline ends came to 9 bases. The CDR3 here is CASSLERPSGNTIYF. The DNA of the CDR3 is TGCGCCAGCAGCTTAGAGAGGCCCTCTGGAAACACCATATATTTT.